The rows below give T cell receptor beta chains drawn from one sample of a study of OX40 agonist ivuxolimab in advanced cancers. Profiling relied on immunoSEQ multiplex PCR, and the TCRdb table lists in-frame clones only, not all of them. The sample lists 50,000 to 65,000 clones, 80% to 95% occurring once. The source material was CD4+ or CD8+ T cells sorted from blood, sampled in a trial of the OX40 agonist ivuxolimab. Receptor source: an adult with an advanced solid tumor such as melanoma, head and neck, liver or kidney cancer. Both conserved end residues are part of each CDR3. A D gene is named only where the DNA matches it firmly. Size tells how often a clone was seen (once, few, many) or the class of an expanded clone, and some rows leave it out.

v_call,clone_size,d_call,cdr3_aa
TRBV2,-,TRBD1,CASSPSGGDTQYF
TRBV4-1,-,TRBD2,CASSQDRASGMVGELFF
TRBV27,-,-,CASSLGSLYEQYF
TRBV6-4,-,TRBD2,CASSASGGATDTQYF
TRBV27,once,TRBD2,CASSPFPSGSFYNEQFF
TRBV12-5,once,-,CASSGFSMYEQFF
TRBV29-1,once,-,CSVESRDIYNEQFF
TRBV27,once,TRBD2,CASRPIAGGQETQYF
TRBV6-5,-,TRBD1,CASTRGSNQPQHF
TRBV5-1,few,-,CASSLGDNQPQHF
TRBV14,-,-,CASSQGLAVEQYF
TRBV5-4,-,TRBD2,CASSELAGDTQYF
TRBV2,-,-,CASLSYNSGALTDTQYF
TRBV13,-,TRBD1,CASSLGQGARGYTF
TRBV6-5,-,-,CASSYWAGPFNGYTF
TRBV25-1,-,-,CASSEGGQLLSYEQYF